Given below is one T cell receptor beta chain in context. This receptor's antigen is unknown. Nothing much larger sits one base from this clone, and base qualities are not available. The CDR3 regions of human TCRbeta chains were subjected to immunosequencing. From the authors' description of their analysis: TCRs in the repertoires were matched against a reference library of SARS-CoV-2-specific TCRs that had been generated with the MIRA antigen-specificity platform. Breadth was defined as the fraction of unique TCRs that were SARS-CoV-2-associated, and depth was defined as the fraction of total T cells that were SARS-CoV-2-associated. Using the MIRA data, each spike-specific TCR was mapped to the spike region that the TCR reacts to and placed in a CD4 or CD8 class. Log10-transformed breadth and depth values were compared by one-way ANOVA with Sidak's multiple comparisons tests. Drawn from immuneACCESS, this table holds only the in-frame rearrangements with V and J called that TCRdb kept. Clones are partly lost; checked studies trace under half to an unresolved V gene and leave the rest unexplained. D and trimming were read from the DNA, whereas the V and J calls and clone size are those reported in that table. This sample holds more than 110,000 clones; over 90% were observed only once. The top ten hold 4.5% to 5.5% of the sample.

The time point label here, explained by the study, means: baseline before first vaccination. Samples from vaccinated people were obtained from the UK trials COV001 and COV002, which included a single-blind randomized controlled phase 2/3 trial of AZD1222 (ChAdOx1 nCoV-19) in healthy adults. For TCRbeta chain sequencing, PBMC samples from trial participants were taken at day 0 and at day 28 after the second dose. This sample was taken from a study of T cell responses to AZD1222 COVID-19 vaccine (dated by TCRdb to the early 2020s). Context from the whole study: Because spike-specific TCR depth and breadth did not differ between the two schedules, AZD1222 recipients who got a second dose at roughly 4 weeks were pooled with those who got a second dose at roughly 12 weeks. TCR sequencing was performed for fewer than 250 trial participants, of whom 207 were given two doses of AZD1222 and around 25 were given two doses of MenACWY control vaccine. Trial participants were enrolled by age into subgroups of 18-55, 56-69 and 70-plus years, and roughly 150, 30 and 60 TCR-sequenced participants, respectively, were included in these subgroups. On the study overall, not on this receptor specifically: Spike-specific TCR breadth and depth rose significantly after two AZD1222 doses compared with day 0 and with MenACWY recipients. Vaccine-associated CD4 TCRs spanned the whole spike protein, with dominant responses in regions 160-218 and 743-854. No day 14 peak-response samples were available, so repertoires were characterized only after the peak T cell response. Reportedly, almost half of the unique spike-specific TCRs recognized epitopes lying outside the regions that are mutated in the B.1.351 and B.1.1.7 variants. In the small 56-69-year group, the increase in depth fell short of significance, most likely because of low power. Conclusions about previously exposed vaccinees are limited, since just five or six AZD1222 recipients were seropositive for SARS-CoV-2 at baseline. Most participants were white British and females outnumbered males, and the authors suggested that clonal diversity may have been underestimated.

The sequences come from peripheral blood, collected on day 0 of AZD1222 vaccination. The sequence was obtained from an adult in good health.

The nucleotides are TGTGCCAGCAGCGTAGTAGCGGGAGGTTCTTTCGGCGGGGAGCTGTTTTTT. Translated, this gives CASSVVAGGSFGGELFF. The chain was built from TRBV9 and TRBJ2-2, with 10 bases in between that match TRBD2. Germline trimming: 0 bases from V, 7 bases from J; junction bases outside gene matches: 9. Inclusive of the bounding cysteine and phenylalanine, the CDR3 is 17 residues long. The kept DNA is CDR3 alone, 51 bases in frame from the first base. CDR1 and CDR2 are read off the germline V gene as SGDLS and YYNGEE.